The 9 T cell receptor beta chains reported below all come from one sample, sequenced in a study of shared clonotypes between healthy human individuals. In the naive CD8 group, cells lacked CD45RO and were positively selected for CCR7, so terminally differentiated effector memory CD45RA+ cells were left out. Method: immunoSEQ multiplex PCR; TCRdb's copy keeps in-frame clones and lacks some. Of about 820,000 clones detected, 80% to 95% appear once; the ten largest clones hold nearly 25%. Sequencing was done on a sample of naive CD8+ T cells sorted from blood. The source of these receptors is a man aged 25 to 40 in good health.

The sample holds one count of this clone. This chain links TRBV10-3 with TRBJ2-2; 7 bases line up with TRBD1. The CDR3 has 15 amino acids. V gave up 6 bases and J gave up 1 base; unmatched junction bases: 5. Germline CDR1 reads ENHRY; CDR2 reads SYGVKD. The CDR3, as DNA: TGTGCCATCAGCCGAACAGGGGAGAACACCGGGGAGCTGTTTTTT. Encoded protein: CAISRTGENTGELFF.

The rearrangement links TRBV4-1 to TRBJ1-5; D is uncertain. V was trimmed by 1 base and J by 0 bases, leaving 10 bases between them. This CDR3 comprises 16 residues. Germline CDR1 reads MGHRA; CDR2 reads YSYEKL. The CDR3 bases are TGCGCCAGCAGCCAAGTAGCACAGTATAGCAATCAGCCCCAGCATTTT. This translates into CASSQVAQYSNQPQHF.

On this clone itself: The sample carries other DNA sequences with the same CDR3. The CDR3 DNA is TGTGCCAGCAGCCAAGACAGGTCTTACGAGCAGTACTTC. It specifies CASSQDRSYEQYF. This chain joins TRBV4-2 and TRBJ2-7; D ambiguous. Germline assignment: CDR1 LGHNA and CDR2 YNFKEQ. Trimming removed 0 bases from V and 4 bases from J, with 7 bases in between. This CDR3 is 13 amino acids long.

The chain joins TRBV19 to TRBJ2-2; D unresolved. V was cut by 9 bases and J by 2 bases, with 10 bases left in between. The CDR3 consists of 13 residues. Germline-derived CDR1 and CDR2 are LNHDA and SQIVND (reference sequence). The CDR3 spells CASEGFNTGELFF. DNA of the CDR3: TGTGCCAGCGAAGGGTTTAACACCGGGGAGCTGTTTTTT.

V usage is TRBV15 and J usage is TRBJ2-7, with 11 nucleotides matching TRBD2. From germline, CDR1 is LNHNV and CDR2 YYDKDF (reference sequence). Trimming at V came to 1 base and at J to 3 bases, leaving 5 bases not matched to a gene. This CDR3 is built from 16 residues. CDR3 amino acids: CATSRALAGDHYEQYF. CDR3 nucleotide sequence: TGTGCCACCAGCAGAGCACTAGCGGGAGACCACTACGAGCAGTACTTC. Full variable domain (remainder filled in from reference TRBV15 and TRBJ2-7): DAMVIQNPRYQVTQFGKPVTLSCSQTLNHNVMYWYQQKSSQAPKLLFHYYDKDFNNEADTPDNFQSRRPNTSFCFLDIRSPGLGDTAMYLCATSRALAGDHYEQYFGPGTRLTVT.

This clone was recorded once. The rearrangement joins TRBV4-1 to TRBJ2-7; TRBD2 agrees at 12 bases. V was pared by 5 bases and J by 12 bases, with 11 bases of the junction left unmatched. This CDR3 spans 14 amino acids. The germline V gene encodes CDR1 MGHRA and CDR2 YSYEKL. CDR3 amino acids: CASSLTTSGRALYF. CDR3 DNA: TGCGCCAGCAGCTTAACGACTAGCGGGAGAGCTCTGTACTTC.

The chain recombines TRBV7-9 with TRBJ2-7, with a weak D call TRBD2 (6 bases). The CDR3 covers 14 residues. Trimming removed 1 base from V and 10 bases from J, with 17 bases in between. CDR1 and CDR2 from the germline V gene are SEHNR and FQNEAQ (reference sequence). Here the CDR3 reads CASSLVMGLSDQYF. CDR3 sequence (DNA): TGTGCCAGCAGCTTAGTTATGGGACTCTCGGACCAGTACTTC. Together with reference TRBV7-9 and TRBJ2-7, the CDR3 gives the full variable domain: DTGVSQNPRHKITKRGQNVTFRCDPISEHNRLYWYRQTLGQGPEFLTYFQNEAQLEKSRLLSDRFSAERPKGSFSTLEIQRTEQGDSAMYLCASSLVMGLSDQYFGPGTRLTVT.

The chain links TRBV10-3 to TRBJ2-5; TRBD2 is a possible D gene (6 bases). The V and J ends lost 4 bases and 2 bases respectively, with 14 bases between them. The CDR3 is made up of 15 amino acids. The germline V gene has CDR1 ENHRY and CDR2 SYGVKD. CDR3 coding DNA: TGTGCCATCAGTGCTACGGGGGATTTTCAAGAGACCCAGTACTTC. Residues: CAISATGDFQETQYF.

This clone was seen just once. This chain connects TRBV9 to TRBJ2-7; TRBD1 might be the D (6 bases). V was shortened by 6 bases and J by 3 bases, with 16 bases between the two germline ends. CDR3 length: 14 amino acids. The germline CDR1 and CDR2 sequences are SGDLS and YYNGEE. The DNA for the CDR3 is TGTGCCAGCACGCAGGGGTTGTCGGGCTACGAGCAGTACTTC. This encodes CASTQGLSGYEQYF.